Each of the 28 T cell receptor beta chains below was sequenced from the same sample in a study of spatial heterogeneity in lung cancer. No cognate antigen is known for these TCRs. Study results and limitations: Counts of expanded intratumoral alpha and beta TCRs tracked tumor mutation counts.

One entry per CDR3 protein results from TCRdb running MiXCR on the 5' RACE reads. The sample gives about 15,000 distinct CDR3 sequences, 6.5% to 8% of which show up once; about 9% is in the top ten. Time point of the sample: sample taken at primary tumor resection. This sample comprised lung tumor tissue, obtained at surgery. Source of these receptors: a male donor with early-stage non-small cell lung cancer.

The chain recombines TRBV19 with TRBJ2-1, with a weak D call TRBD1 (5 bases). Germline CDR1 LNHDA, CDR2 SQIVND (reference sequence). There are 16 residues in the CDR3. Trimming took 6 bases from V and 3 from J, leaving 18 bases between them. CDR3 sequence: CASRSPRAESYNEQFF. The CDR3, as DNA: TGTGCCAGTAGATCCCCCAGGGCAGAGAGCTACAATGAGCAGTTCTTC. The whole variable domain, filled in from reference TRBV19 and TRBJ2-1, reads DGGITQSPKYLFRKEGQNVTLSCEQNLNHDAMYWYRQDPGQGLRLIYYSQIVNDFQKGDIAEGYSVSREKKESFPLTVTSAQKNPTAFYLCASRSPRAESYNEQFFGPGTRLTVL.

This clonotype was counted ten times or more. The rearrangement joins TRBV6-6 to TRBJ2-3, with D tentatively TRBD1 or TRBD2 (5 bases each). V lost 11 bases and J lost 0, with 12 bases in between. Germline values: CDR1 MNHNY, CDR2 SVGAGI (reference sequence). This CDR3 has 13 residues. Written as DNA, the CDR3 is TGTGCCGTTAGAGGGGAAAGCACAGATACGCAGTATTTT. It yields the protein CAVRGESTDTQYF.

This clonotype was recorded a few times. The gene calls are TRBV19 and TRBJ2-1; possible D gene TRBD2, 6 bases. From germline, CDR1 is LNHDA and CDR2 SQIVND (reference sequence). Trimming cost V 2 bases and J 9 bases, with 14 bases left between them. The CDR3 is made up of 14 amino acids. CDR3 sequence: CASSIWASVSEQFF. The CDR3 DNA is TGTGCCAGTAGTATATGGGCTAGCGTAAGTGAGCAGTTCTTC.

In its sample, this clonotype was seen many times. The V gene is TRBV10-3, the J gene TRBJ2-5; 8 positions agree with TRBD1. The CDR3 runs 14 residues. Germline assignment: CDR1 ENHRY and CDR2 SYGVKD. The V and J ends lost 10 bases and 4 bases, in that order; junction bases with no gene match: 11. CDR3 in DNA: TGTGCCACTCAGGGGGCCAGTCCTCGAGAGACCCAGTACTTC. Translated: CATQGASPRETQYF.

Ten or more counts support this clonotype. CDR3: CASSHRATDTQYF. CDR3 DNA sequence: TGCGCCAGCAGTCACAGGGCCACAGATACGCAGTATTTT. The chain has TRBV10-1 and TRBJ2-3; a possible D gene is TRBD1 (6 bases). The germline V gene encodes CDR1 WNHNN and CDR2 SYGVQD (reference sequence). V lost 5 bases and J 2 bases, leaving 8 bases between the germline ends. There are 13 residues in the CDR3.

This clonotype has a handful of counts. This sequence joins TRBV21-1 and TRBJ2-6; the D call TRBD1 from the table was never checked on the DNA. TRBV21-1 is an annotated pseudogene. This CDR3 contains 18 residues. The CDR3 protein is CASSMLWTGRTGANVLTF. The CDR3 nucleotides are TGTGCCAGCAGCATGCTTTGGACAGGGAGAACTGGGGCCAACGTCCTGACTTTC.

This clonotype was counted at least ten times. The rearrangement links TRBV5-4 to TRBJ1-1; D is undetermined. Germline CDR1 is SGHNT and CDR2 is YYREEE (reference sequence). This CDR3 is built from 14 residues. Trimming cost V 6 bases and J 5 bases, with 17 bases left between them. Here the CDR3 reads CASTKAARETEAFF. As DNA, the CDR3 is TGTGCCAGCACCAAGGCCGCGAGGGAGACTGAAGCTTTCTTT.

At least ten counts were recorded for this clonotype. The genes are TRBV9 and TRBJ2-7; 7 bases agree with TRBD1. The trim removed 3 bases at V and 2 bases at J, leaving 2 bases unmatched. CDR1 and CDR2 from the germline V gene are SGDLS and YYNGEE. The CDR3 has 13 amino acids. The CDR3 spells CASSGQGAYEQYF. In DNA form, the CDR3 reads TGTGCCAGCAGCGGGCAGGGGGCCTACGAGCAGTACTTC.

The chain is built from TRBV5-4 and TRBJ2-3; TRBD1 matches 7 bases. V gave up 5 bases and J gave up 6 bases; unmatched junction bases: 18. The CDR3 runs to 17 residues. CDR1 is SGHNT, CDR2 YYREEE, per germline (reference sequence). CDR3 region: CASSRATGLRFTDTQYF. The CDR3 DNA follows: TGTGCCAGCAGTCGAGCGACAGGGCTCCGATTTACGGATACGCAGTATTTT.

In this sample, this clonotype turned up many times. The chain links TRBV12-3 or TRBV12-4 to TRBJ2-1; 7 nucleotides match TRBD2. Trimming cost V 3 bases and J 7 bases; bases outside gene matches: 9. The CDR3 length is 15 residues. CDR3 in amino acids: CASSFLGGVGNEQFF. In DNA, the CDR3 is TGTGCCAGCAGTTTTTTGGGGGGGGTGGGGAATGAGCAGTTCTTC.

The chain employs TRBV20-1 and TRBJ1-6, with no clear D. The germline CDR1 and CDR2 sequences are DFQATT and SNEGSKA (reference sequence). Trimming shortened V by 0 bases and J by 7 bases, and 10 bases separated the two germline ends. The CDR3 extends over 14 amino acids. The CDR3 DNA reads as TGCAGTGCTAGAGATTGGGCTAGAAATTCACCCCTCCACTTT. Protein: CSARDWARNSPLHF.

Judged by abundance, this clonotype is medium-sized. The V gene is TRBV12-3 or TRBV12-4, the J gene TRBJ2-2, with no clear D. This CDR3 has 12 residues. The germline V and J ends were trimmed by 5 bases and 1 base, with 2 bases remaining between them. The CDR3 nucleotides are TGTGCCAGCAGTAGGAACACCGGGGAGCTGTTTTTT. It specifies CASSRNTGELFF.

The table lists this clonotype with many counts. The chain recombines TRBV20-1 with TRBJ2-1, with TRBD2 matching 10 bases. Germline loops: CDR1 DFQATT, CDR2 SNEGSKA (reference sequence). With 5 bases clipped from V and 4 bases from J, the junction kept 8 bases outside the gene matches. There are 15 residues in the CDR3. CDR3 amino acids: CSADPGLALYNEQFF. Here the CDR3 DNA reads TGCAGTGCTGACCCGGGACTAGCGTTGTACAATGAGCAGTTCTTC.

This clonotype was counted a few times. The chain couples TRBV12-3 or TRBV12-4 to TRBJ2-3; D might be TRBD1 or TRBD2, each matching 5 bases. The V end lost 6 bases, the J end lost 0 bases, and 22 bases lay between the germline ends. The CDR3 is 18 amino acids. The CDR3 nucleotides are TGTGCCAGCAGCCTTGGAGAGGGGCGGACGATTAGCACAGATACGCAGTATTTT. This gives the protein CASSLGEGRTISTDTQYF.

This clonotype appeared a few times. DNA of the CDR3: TGCAGTGCAAGGGACAATGACTATGGCTACACCTTC. This codes for CSARDNDYGYTF. The genes are TRBV20-1 and TRBJ1-2; a weak D match, TRBD1 (6 bases). Trimming took 6 bases from V and 3 from J, leaving 11 bases between them. The germline gives CDR1 DFQATT, CDR2 SNEGSKA (reference sequence). This CDR3 is 12 amino acids long.

As concerns this clonotype: A much larger clone lies a single base off, so this may be a read error. This chain uses TRBV3-1 with TRBJ1-2; D uncertain. Germline values: CDR1 LGHDT, CDR2 YNNKEL (reference sequence). The germline V and J ends were trimmed by 1 base and 8 bases, with 11 bases remaining between them. The CDR3 runs to 13 residues. The CDR3 region has the DNA TGTGCCAGCAGCCAAGTGGACGCGGTAGGCTACACCTTC. Its protein product is CASSQVDAVGYTF. Supplemented by reference TRBV3-1 and TRBJ1-2, the full variable domain reads DTAVSQTPKYLVTQMGNDKSIKCEQNLGHDTMYWYKQDSKKFLKIMFSYNNKELIINETVPNRFSPKSPDKAHLNLHINSLELGDSAVYFCASSQVDAVGYTFGSGTRLTVV.

V is TRBV2 and J is TRBJ2-7; maybe TRBD1 (5 bases). Between the trimmed V and J ends, which lost 8 bases and 3 bases, there was a span of 8 bases. Germline CDR1 and CDR2: SNHLY and FYNNEI. This CDR3 contains 11 residues. The CDR3 is CASAGNYEQYV. For the CDR3, the DNA is TGTGCCAGCGCAGGGAACTACGAGCAGTACGTC.

This clonotype appeared a few times. This chain joins TRBV10-3 and TRBJ2-7, with D possibly being TRBD2 (5 bases). Trimming left V 6 bases short and J 4 bases short, with 10 bases between. The CDR3 consists of 12 residues. The germline V gene encodes CDR1 ENHRY and CDR2 SYGVKD. The CDR3, as DNA: TGTGCCATCAGCTCTGAGGGTTACGAGCAGTACTTC. It is translated as CAISSEGYEQYF.

This clonotype has a handful of counts. J is TRBJ2-2 and V is TRBV19; D possibly uses TRBD1 or TRBD2 (5 bases each). The ends were cut back, 6 bases at V and 5 bases at J, with 16 bases in the middle. Germline CDR1 is LNHDA and CDR2 is SQIVND (reference sequence). The CDR3 extends over 15 amino acids. The CDR3 here is CASRTSGTYTGELFF. The CDR3 bases are TGTGCCAGTAGAACCTCCGGGACCTATACCGGGGAGCTGTTTTTT.

This clonotype counts as medium-sized (0.01 to 0.1%). V is TRBV18 and J is TRBJ1-5; D call uncertain. CDR1 is KGHSH, CDR2 LQKENI, per germline. V was clipped by 3 bases and J by 5 bases, with 11 bases between them. The CDR3 extends over 14 amino acids. This CDR3 reads CASSPSGFYQPQHF. The CDR3 bases are TGTGCCAGCTCACCGAGCGGGTTCTATCAGCCCCAGCATTTT.

Only a few counts were recorded for this clonotype. The genes are TRBV5-5 and TRBJ2-2; D is undetermined. CDR3 length equals 16 residues. The germline V gene encodes CDR1 SGHKS and CDR2 YYEKEE (reference sequence). Trimming stripped 2 bases from V and 0 bases from J, with 11 bases between. Here the CDR3 reads CASSLVVGANTGELFF. The CDR3 DNA follows: TGTGCCAGCAGCTTAGTAGTAGGAGCGAACACCGGGGAGCTGTTTTTT.

This clonotype has a count of ten or more. The chain carries TRBV5-4 and TRBJ2-2; 9 bases are a match to TRBD1. The length of the CDR3 is 16 residues. Germline V gene lookup returns CDR1 SGHNT and CDR2 YYREEE (reference sequence). Trimming cost V 0 bases and J 2 bases; bases outside gene matches: 2. The CDR3 loop reads CASSLGQGVNTGELFF. The CDR3 DNA reads TGTGCCAGCAGCTTGGGACAGGGGGTAAACACCGGGGAGCTGTTTTTT.

The V gene is TRBV5-6, the J gene TRBJ1-1, with TRBD1 matching 7 bases. CDR1 and CDR2 from the germline V gene are SGHDT and YYEEEE. The CDR3 runs 16 residues. J lost 1 base, V lost 4 bases, and 10 bases had no gene match. For the CDR3, the DNA is TGTGCCAGCAGCCACAGAAACCGACAGGGGAACACTGAAGCTTTCTTT. Translating it yields CASSHRNRQGNTEAFF.

This chain connects TRBV14 to TRBJ2-2; 7 bases are shared with TRBD2. The V gene end was trimmed by 0 bases and the J gene end by 1 base; junction bases not matched to a gene: 2. This CDR3 region has 16 residues. Germline CDR1 reads SGHDN; CDR2 reads FVKESK. CDR3 loop: CASSQDSGMNTGELFF. CDR3 in DNA: TGTGCCAGCAGCCAAGACAGCGGGATGAACACCGGGGAGCTGTTTTTT.

This clonotype was found a few times. The chain carries TRBV7-2 and TRBJ2-3; 9 bases map to TRBD2. The CDR3 loop spans 16 amino acids. Germline values: CDR1 SGHTA, CDR2 FQGNSA. V shed 2 bases, J shed 3 bases, and the junction held 6 bases outside the gene matches. For the CDR3, the DNA is TGTGCCAGCAGCTTAAGCTTCACTAGCGGGACAGATACGCAGTATTTT. Translation gives CASSLSFTSGTDTQYF.

V gene TRBV24-1 combines with J gene TRBJ2-1; D unclear. CDR1 KGHDR and CDR2 SFDVKD come from the germline V gene. V was trimmed by 0 bases and J by 2 bases, leaving 7 bases between them. This CDR3 has 15 residues. In DNA form, the CDR3 reads TGTGCCACCAGTGATTTGCGGGCAGCCTACAATGAGCAGTTCTTC. Protein: CATSDLRAAYNEQFF.

This clonotype was seen ten or more times. This rearrangement joins TRBV6-1 to TRBJ1-5; no clear D gene. Germline V gives CDR1 MNHNS, CDR2 SASEGT. The CDR3 is made up of 13 amino acids. V was clipped by 6 bases and J by 3 bases, with 9 bases between them. CDR3 DNA sequence: TGTGCCAGCAGATCGACCGACAATCAGCCCCAGCATTTT. Its translation is CASRSTDNQPQHF.

This clonotype occurred a few times. The chain joins TRBV27 to TRBJ1-1; D gene uncertain. Germline V gives CDR1 MNHEY, CDR2 SMNVEV (reference sequence). The CDR3 runs to 14 residues. V lost 1 base and J 4 bases, leaving 10 bases between the germline ends. For the CDR3, the DNA is TGTGCCAGCAGTTTATACGGGGAACGCACTGAAGCTTTCTTT. This codes for CASSLYGERTEAFF.